This T cell receptor beta chain was recorded in a study of graft-versus-host responses after intestinal transplantation. There are 14 residues in the CDR3. V lost 2 bases, J lost 5 bases, and 5 bases stayed unmatched. Germline CDR1 SEHNR, CDR2 FQNEAQ (reference sequence). CFSE-labeled responder cells (roughly 200,000) were plated with roughly 200,000 irradiated, violet-dye-labeled stimulator cells. Sequencing used immunoSEQ multiplex PCR; TCRdb keeps in-frame clones, though not all of them. The table shows tens of thousands of clones, with roughly 30% occurring only once. V and J are TRBV7-9 and TRBJ2-7; 8 nucleotides match TRBD2. The sequence derives from a human patient who received an intestinal transplant. Sequences were derived from alloreactive CD8+ T cells from a mixed lymphocyte reaction culture, sampled before intestinal transplant. Regarding subset: CFSE-low proliferating T cells sorted from approximately 6-day pre-transplant mixed lymphocyte reaction (GvH or HvG direction). As DNA, the CDR3 is TGTGCCAGCAGCTTACCGGGAGGGCCTGACGAGCAGTACTTC. Its protein product is CASSLPGGPDEQYF.